These 25 T cell receptor beta chains came from one sample sequenced in a study of cytomegalovirus exposure and HLA in healthy donors. Researchers ran the PCR with 60 Vbeta and 13 Jbeta primers. Using immunoSEQ multiplex PCR, the repertoire was profiled, and TCRdb retains in-frame clones only, with some absent. This sample carries 200,000 to 250,000 clones, roughly 80% of them seen once, and the ten largest clones take 0.2% to 0.25%. Material: PBMCs. The source of these receptors is a girl aged 2 to 10 in good health and CMV-seronegative.

The chain employs TRBV5-1 and TRBJ2-1, with D possibly TRBD1 on 6 matching bases. CDR3 size: 18 residues. The germline gives CDR1 SGHRS, CDR2 YFSETQ. Trimming removed 1 base from V and 0 bases from J, with 17 bases in between. The CDR3 loop is CASSLRGRTGRSYNEQFF. CDR3 DNA sequence: TGCGCCAGCAGCTTGAGGGGAAGAACAGGGCGCTCCTACAATGAGCAGTTCTTC. The variable domain in full, completed from reference TRBV5-1 and TRBJ2-1, reads KAGVTQTPRYLIKTRGQQVTLSCSPISGHRSVSWYQQTPGQGLQFLFEYFSETQRNKGNFPGRFSGRQFSNSRSEMNVSTLELGDSALYLCASSLRGRTGRSYNEQFFGPGTRLTVL.

The chain has TRBV21-1 and TRBJ1-1; the table names TRBD1, a call not compared with the DNA. TRBV21-1 is marked as a pseudogene. The CDR3 is 17 amino acids. The CDR3 loop reads CASSKEDRGNMNTEAFF. The CDR3 coding sequence is TGTGCCAGCAGCAAAGAGGACAGGGGAAACATGAACACTGAAGCTTTCTTT.

The chain combines TRBV7-2 with TRBJ2-7; D remains unclear. The CDR3 contains 14 residues. Per the germline V gene, CDR1 is SGHTA and CDR2 is FQGNSA. V was shortened by 1 base and J by 6 bases, with 13 bases between the two germline ends. The CDR3 nucleotides read TGTGCCAGCAGCTTAGATCTAGGTATAGGCGAGCAGTACTTC. Its protein is CASSLDLGIGEQYF.

The chain is built from TRBV29-1 and TRBJ2-1, with 13 positions matching TRBD2. Trimming took 6 bases from V and 6 from J; bases not matched to a gene: 11. This CDR3 region has 16 residues. CDR1 is SQVTM and CDR2 is ANQGSEA in the germline V gene. In nucleotides, the CDR3 is TGCAGCGTAGAACTAGCGGGAGGGCCGATTTCCAATGAGCAGTTCTTC. It is translated as CSVELAGGPISNEQFF.

The rearrangement uses TRBV5-8 and TRBJ2-6; 8 nucleotides align to TRBD2. Unmatched junction bases numbered 6, after V lost 7 bases and J lost 3 bases. Germline lookup yields CDR1 SGHTS and CDR2 YDEGEE. This CDR3 has 15 amino acids. The CDR3 is CASRSSGRGANVLTF. CDR3 bases: TGTGCCAGCCGATCTAGCGGGCGTGGGGCCAACGTCCTGACTTTC. The whole variable domain, remainder taken from reference TRBV5-8 and TRBJ2-6, is EAGVTQSPTHLIKTRGQQATLRCSPISGHTSVYWYQQALGLGLQFLLWYDEGEERNRGNFPPRFSGRQFPNYSSELNVNALELEDSALYLCASRSSGRGANVLTFGAGSRLTVL.

This CDR3 reads CASSLSSGWETQYF. The CDR3 region has the DNA TGTGCCAGCAGCTTGTCGTCGGGGTGGGAGACCCAGTACTTC. The rearrangement uses TRBV5-6 and TRBJ2-5, with TRBD2 as a possible D gene (5 bases). This CDR3 comprises 14 residues. V was cut by 1 base and J by 5 bases, with 12 bases left in between. Germline-derived CDR1 and CDR2 are SGHDT and YYEEEE.

In this sample, this clone turned up a few times. This chain joins TRBV6-4 and TRBJ1-2; 10 bases map to TRBD1. Germline lookup yields CDR1 MRHNA and CDR2 SNTAGT. The CDR3 has 14 residues. J was trimmed by 8 bases and V by 2 bases; bases with no gene match: 5. DNA for the CDR3: TGTGCCAGCAGTGACCCCGGGACAGGGGCCGGCTACACCTTC. It specifies CASSDPGTGAGYTF.

The chain employs TRBV30 and TRBJ1-2; perhaps TRBD1 as D (5 bases). The CDR3 sequence is 19 residues long. Germline V gene data show CDR1 as GTSNPN and CDR2 as SVGIG (reference sequence). CDR3 sequence reads: CAWEGGYPLSEGQAYGYTF. The CDR3 coding sequence is TGTGCTTGGGAGGGAGGTTACCCCTTATCGGAGGGGCAGGCCTATGGCTACACCTTC. The full variable domain, completed using reference TRBV30 and TRBJ1-2, is SQTIHQWPATLVQPVGSPLSLECTVEGTSNPNLYWYRQAAGRGLQLLFYSVGIGQISSEVPQNLSASRPQDRQFILSSKKLLLSDSGFYLCAWEGGYPLSEGQAYGYTFGSGTRLTVV.

The CDR3 loop is CASSLGQGAVGYTF. Written as DNA, the CDR3 is TGTGCCAGCAGCTTGGGGCAGGGGGCGGTTGGCTACACCTTC. The chain couples TRBV5-6 to TRBJ1-2, with 8 positions matching TRBD1. CDR1 and CDR2 (germline): SGHDT, YYEEEE. The CDR3 is 14 residues long. V was pared by 0 bases and J by 7 bases, with 5 bases of the junction left unmatched.

This clone was detected once. The J gene is TRBJ1-5, the V gene TRBV2, with 10 bases identical to TRBD1. CDR1 SNHLY and CDR2 FYNNEI come from the germline V gene. CDR3 length: 15 residues. V was clipped by 6 bases and J by 6 bases; unmatched bases: 8. CDR3 bases: TGTGCCAGCAGACCCGGGACAGGGGTTGGTCAGCCCCAGCATTTT. It translates to CASRPGTGVGQPQHF.

In its sample, this clone was seen a few times. The genes are TRBV5-4 and TRBJ1-4; D uncertain. V was pared by 5 bases and J by 0 bases, with 17 bases between. This CDR3 has 17 amino acids. Germline lookup yields CDR1 SGHNT and CDR2 YYREEE (reference sequence). CDR3 nucleotide sequence: TGTGCCAGCAGGCGAGCACGGCCGGGAGCAACTAATGAAAAACTGTTTTTT. Its protein product is CASRRARPGATNEKLFF.

The rearrangement uses TRBV27 and TRBJ2-7; D may be TRBD2 (6 bases). CDR1 is MNHEY, CDR2 SMNVEV, per germline (reference sequence). V was clipped by 6 bases and J by 0 bases, with 15 bases between them. The CDR3 consists of 15 residues. CDR3 sequence (DNA): TGTGCCAGCAGCCGCGGGGACTTCAGCTCCTACGAGCAGTACTTC. Its protein product is CASSRGDFSSYEQYF.

This clone was counted between two and nine times. This chain uses TRBV6-1 with TRBJ1-3; D unresolved. This CDR3 has 15 residues. Germline V lookup: CDR1 MNHNS, CDR2 SASEGT. The V end was cut by 5 bases, the J end by 0 bases, with 11 bases between. The CDR3 spells CASSKSEGSGNTIYF. For the CDR3, the DNA is TGTGCCAGCAGTAAGAGCGAGGGCTCTGGAAACACCATATATTTT.

The rearrangement links TRBV9 to TRBJ2-1; D call uncertain. Trimming left V 0 bases short and J 5 bases short, with 15 bases between. The CDR3 totals 16 residues. Germline CDR1 and CDR2: SGDLS and YYNGEE. In DNA form, the CDR3 reads TGTGCCAGCAGCGTAGTCCCACGAGTGACTGACAATGAGCAGTTCTTC. Amino acid sequence: CASSVVPRVTDNEQFF.

The chain combines TRBV29-1 with TRBJ2-3; 7 bases agree with TRBD2. CDR3 length equals 15 residues. V lost 4 bases, J lost 0 bases, and 7 bases stayed unmatched. CDR1 and CDR2 from the germline V gene are SQVTM and ANQGSEA. CDR3 residues: CSVGGGEFSTDTQYF. As DNA, the CDR3 is TGCAGCGTTGGCGGGGGAGAATTTAGCACAGATACGCAGTATTTT.

This clone was seen a handful of times. The chain recombines TRBV5-1 with TRBJ2-3; maybe TRBD1 (6 bases). Per germline, CDR1 SGHRS and CDR2 YFSETQ. The CDR3 is 14 amino acids. Trimming left V 3 bases short and J 2 bases short, with 10 bases between. The CDR3 here is CASSSGANTDTQYF. The CDR3 DNA sequence: TGCGCCAGCAGCTCAGGGGCCAACACAGATACGCAGTATTTT.

The V call is TRBV6-5, the J call TRBJ1-2, with D unresolved. Germline lookup yields CDR1 MNHEY and CDR2 SVGAGI. The ends were cut back, 5 bases at V and 4 bases at J, with 11 bases in the middle. The CDR3 is 13 residues long. In DNA, the CDR3 is TGTGCCAGCAGTCACGGACGGGGCTATGGCTACACCTTC. Its protein product is CASSHGRGYGYTF.

DNA of the CDR3: TGTGCCAGCAGTTTAGTACAGGGGAATGGCTACACCTTC. Translated, it gives CASSLVQGNGYTF. V gene TRBV6-6 combines with J gene TRBJ1-2; 7 bases are shared with TRBD1. CDR1 MNHNY and CDR2 SVGAGI come from the germline V gene (reference sequence). The V gene end was trimmed by 4 bases and the J gene end by 6 bases; junction bases not matched to a gene: 5. The CDR3 has 13 residues.

This chain links TRBV7-9 with TRBJ2-7; 9 bases are a match to TRBD1. This CDR3 is built from 14 residues. From germline, CDR1 is SEHNR and CDR2 FQNEAQ (reference sequence). V gave up 5 bases and J gave up 6 bases; unmatched junction bases: 8. CDR3: CASSRRDRAGEQYF. CDR3 nucleotide sequence: TGTGCCAGCAGCCGCCGGGACAGGGCGGGCGAGCAGTACTTC.

The V call is TRBV27, the J call TRBJ1-1, with D possibly matching TRBD1 (5 bases). Germline CDR1 and CDR2: MNHEY and SMNVEV (reference sequence). Trimming shortened V by 6 bases and J by 9 bases, and 20 bases separated the two germline ends. The CDR3 consists of 14 residues. CDR3 nucleotide sequence: TGTGCCAGCAGCGGTCCCGGGGGTAGGGAAAAAGCTTTCTTT. As protein: CASSGPGGREKAFF.

The V gene is TRBV10-3, the J gene TRBJ1-3; D is uncertain. Germline V gene sequence: CDR1 ENHRY, CDR2 SYGVKD. CDR3 size: 14 residues. Between the trimmed V and J ends, which lost 0 bases and 2 bases, there was a span of 5 bases. The CDR3 DNA reads TGTGCCATCAGTGAGTCGGCAGCTGGAAACACCATATATTTT. Translated, it gives CAISESAAGNTIYF.

The chain combines TRBV29-1 with TRBJ1-2; D is perhaps TRBD1 (5 bases). The CDR3 is 15 residues long. V lost 5 bases and J 4 bases, leaving 20 bases between the germline ends. CDR1 is SQVTM, CDR2 ANQGSEA, per germline. The CDR3 bases are TGCAGCGTTCGGAGGGGACCGCCAAACCGCTATGGCTACACCTTC. Translating gives CSVRRGPPNRYGYTF.

This chain links TRBV5-1 with TRBJ1-1; no clear D gene. The CDR3 consists of 15 residues. The V and J ends lost 0 bases and 0 bases respectively, with 9 bases between them. Germline assignment: CDR1 SGHRS and CDR2 YFSETQ. The CDR3 nucleotides read TGCGCCAGCAGCTTGGAGCTGTACTTGAACACTGAAGCTTTCTTT. This gives the protein CASSLELYLNTEAFF.

The genes are TRBV27 and TRBJ2-5, with 9 bases aligning to TRBD1. The germline V gene encodes CDR1 MNHEY and CDR2 SMNVEV (reference sequence). V shed 4 bases and J 5 bases; nucleotides not matched to a gene: 8. The CDR3 loop spans 15 amino acids. The CDR3 coding sequence is TGTGCCAGCAGTTCCGGAACAGGGGGCCGGGAGACCCAGTACTTC. Protein product: CASSSGTGGRETQYF.

The gene calls are TRBV4-2 and TRBJ2-5, with D possibly TRBD2 on 6 matching bases. Per the germline V gene, CDR1 is LGHNA and CDR2 is YNFKEQ. The CDR3 length is 16 residues. Between the trimmed V and J ends, which lost 1 base and 2 bases, there was a span of 14 bases. Here the CDR3 DNA reads TGTGCCAGCAGCCAAGGTACCGGTAGCGGACAAGAGACCCAGTACTTC. Translation gives CASSQGTGSGQETQYF.